The present T cell receptor (beta chain) was sequenced within a study of blood T cell repertoires in COVID-19. Turning to the study itself: Collection of acute and convalescent COVID-19 samples took place in the United States, Italy and Spain. The cDNA or gDNA used as material had been derived from T cells, B-cell-depleted T cells, or PBMCs.

V trimming: 7 bases; J trimming: 4 bases; junction bases outside the gene matches: 9. Looked up from germline, CDR1 is ENHRY and CDR2 is SYGVKD. CDR3 length equals 14 residues. Study processing details: Using reference gene primer amplification, nucleated cell counts were estimated. The repertoire was sequenced with immunoSEQ multiplex PCR; TCRdb's copy has only in-frame clones and lacks some. V and J calls and clone size come straight from that table; D and trimming were deduced from the DNA. The sample consists of 64,000 or so clones, approximately 91% of them appearing once. The specimen was peripheral blood. The V call is TRBV10-3, the J call TRBJ2-7, with TRBD1 identical over 8 bases. The origin of this receptor is a human donor in a cohort sampled during active COVID-19. CDR3 nucleotide sequence: TGTGCCATCACCCCGGACAGGGCGGCGTACGAGCAGTACTTC. Protein product: CAITPDRAAYEQYF.